Many counts were recorded for the clone carrying this TCR beta chain. Its specificity is not known. The CDR3 runs 17 residues. This sample stems from a study of identical twins. TCRdb analysed the 5' RACE reads with MiXCR anew, one entry per CDR3 protein. The data show approximately 230,000 distinct CDR3 sequences, with 6.5% to 8% seen just once and just over 14% held by the top ten. Study observations and caveats: Invariant MAIT and iNKT cells may have partly biased zero-insertion analyses.

This sample was also put to use in a study of T cells expressing NK-cell markers.

This chain connects TRBV21-1 to TRBJ2-4; whether TRBD1, the table's D call, matches the DNA was not checked. TRBV21-1 is a listed pseudogene. The receptor was derived from a woman aged 18-29 years in good health. Material: CD8+ T cells sorted from blood. The CDR3 region has the DNA TGTGCCAGCAGGTATCGCAGACCCCTACTAGCCAAAAACATTCAGTACTTC. Protein: CASRYRRPLLAKNIQYF.